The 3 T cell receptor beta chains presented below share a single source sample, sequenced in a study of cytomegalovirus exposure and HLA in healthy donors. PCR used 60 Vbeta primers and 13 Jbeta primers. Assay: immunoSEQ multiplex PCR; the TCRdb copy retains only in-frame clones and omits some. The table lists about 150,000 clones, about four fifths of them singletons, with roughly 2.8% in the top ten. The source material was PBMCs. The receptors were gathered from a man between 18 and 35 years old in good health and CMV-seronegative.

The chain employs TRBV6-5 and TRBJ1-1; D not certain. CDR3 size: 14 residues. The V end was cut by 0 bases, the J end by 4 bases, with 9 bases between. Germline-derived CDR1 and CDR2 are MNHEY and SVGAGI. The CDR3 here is CASSYSTGSTEAFF. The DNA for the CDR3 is TGTGCCAGCAGTTACTCTACCGGGAGCACTGAAGCTTTCTTT.

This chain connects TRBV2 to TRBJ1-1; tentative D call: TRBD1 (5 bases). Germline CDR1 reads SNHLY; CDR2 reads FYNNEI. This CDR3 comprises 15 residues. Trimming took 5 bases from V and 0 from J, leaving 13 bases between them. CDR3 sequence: CASSQDIAMNTEAFF. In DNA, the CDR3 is TGTGCCAGCAGTCAGGACATAGCCATGAACACTGAAGCTTTCTTT.

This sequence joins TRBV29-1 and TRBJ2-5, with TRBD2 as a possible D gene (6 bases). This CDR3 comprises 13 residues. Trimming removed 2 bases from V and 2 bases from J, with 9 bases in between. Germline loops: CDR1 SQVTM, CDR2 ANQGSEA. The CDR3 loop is CSVERDLQETQYF. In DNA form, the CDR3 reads TGCAGCGTTGAACGGGACTTGCAAGAGACCCAGTACTTC. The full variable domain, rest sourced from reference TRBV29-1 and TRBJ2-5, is SAVISQKPSRDICQRGTSLTIQCQVDSQVTMMFWYRQQPGQSLTLIATANQGSEATYESGFVIDKFPISRPNLTFSTLTVSNMSPEDSSIYLCSVERDLQETQYFGPGTRLLVL.